This entry lists 26 T cell receptor beta chains sequenced from one sample in a study of siplizumab effects on memory and regulatory T cells. Sequenced by immunoSEQ multiplex PCR; TCRdb stores in-frame clones only, minus some. Of about 120,000 clones detected, 80% to 95% appear once; the ten largest clones hold around 0.16%. The material sequenced was non-Treg CD4+ T cells sorted from blood. Receptor source: a human donor in good health.

V is TRBV5-1 and J is TRBJ1-2; D is undetermined. V was pared by 7 bases and J by 6 bases, with 13 bases between. The CDR3 has 12 amino acids. In germline, CDR1 is SGHRS, CDR2 YFSETQ. The CDR3 reads CASGTVENGYTF. CDR3 DNA: TGCGCCAGCGGCACGGTTGAAAATGGCTACACCTTC.

The chain employs TRBV28 and TRBJ2-7; D might be TRBD1 (7 bases). V lost 6 bases to trimming and J lost 4 bases, with 10 bases between them. CDR3 length equals 12 residues. Germline assignment: CDR1 MDHEN and CDR2 SYDVKM. The CDR3 nucleotides are TGTGCCAGCAGGACAGGGAGGTACGAGCAGTACTTC. It encodes CASRTGRYEQYF.

The rearrangement joins TRBV5-1 to TRBJ2-2; 9 nucleotides line up with TRBD1. Germline CDR1 is SGHRS and CDR2 is YFSETQ. V shed 3 bases and J 1 base; nucleotides not matched to a gene: 1. The CDR3 is made up of 15 amino acids. The CDR3 protein is CASSWGQGNTGELFF. CDR3 sequence (DNA): TGCGCCAGCAGCTGGGGACAGGGGAACACCGGGGAGCTGTTTTTT.

In DNA, the CDR3 is TGTGCCAGCAGCTTGCCAGAAACCTACGAGCAGTACTTC. Protein: CASSLPETYEQYF. The V gene is TRBV5-5, the J gene TRBJ2-7; D gene unclear. The CDR3 extends over 13 amino acids. Trimming left V 1 base short and J 2 bases short, with 7 bases between. Germline CDR1 and CDR2: SGHKS and YYEKEE (reference sequence).

This clone was observed once. This sequence joins TRBV10-3 and TRBJ2-2, with 7 bases fitting TRBD1. V lost 8 bases to trimming and J lost 1 base; unmatched junction nucleotides: 4. CDR3 length equals 14 residues. Germline V gives CDR1 ENHRY, CDR2 SYGVKD. This CDR3 is CAISRDRNTGELFF. The CDR3 bases are TGTGCCATCTCCCGGGACAGGAACACCGGGGAGCTGTTTTTT.

The genes are TRBV21-1 and TRBJ1-1. TRBV21-1 is tagged as a pseudogene. The CDR3 runs to 13 residues. The DNA for the CDR3 is TGTGCCAGCAGCCCTCGCATGAACACTGAAGCTTTCTTT. Its translation: CASSPRMNTEAFF.

The count of this clone is one. The chain recombines TRBV5-6 with TRBJ2-7; D may be TRBD2 (6 bases). V was trimmed by 4 bases and J by 3 bases, leaving 14 bases between them. The germline V gene has CDR1 SGHDT and CDR2 YYEEEE. The CDR3 runs 14 residues. CDR3 DNA sequence: TGTGCCAGCAGCGGGACTGTGGCCCTCTACGAGCAGTACTTC. Its protein product is CASSGTVALYEQYF.

The rearrangement joins TRBV5-4 to TRBJ1-3; the D gene is possibly TRBD1 (5 bases). Germline values: CDR1 SGHNT, CDR2 YYREEE (reference sequence). This CDR3 contains 16 residues. The V end was cut by 0 bases, the J end by 4 bases, with 14 bases between. In DNA form, the CDR3 reads TGTGCCAGCAGCTTGGATCCCGGGACTGCCGGAAACACCATATATTTT. Amino acids: CASSLDPGTAGNTIYF. Complete variable domain (other parts from reference TRBV5-4 and TRBJ1-3): ETGVTQSPTHLIKTRGQQVTLRCSSQSGHNTVSWYQQALGQGPQFIFQYYREEENGRGNFPPRFSGLQFPNYSSELNVNALELDDSALYLCASSLDPGTAGNTIYFGEGSWLTVV.

The rearrangement uses TRBV15 and TRBJ1-2; D not certain. The germline V gene encodes CDR1 LNHNV and CDR2 YYDKDF (reference sequence). V was trimmed by 0 bases and J by 4 bases, leaving 3 bases between them. The CDR3 contains 12 residues. Here the CDR3 DNA reads TGTGCCACCAGCAGAGAGGGCTATGGCTACACCTTC. Protein product: CATSREGYGYTF.

This clone occurred a few times. This sequence joins TRBV7-2 and TRBJ2-7, with D hard to call. The germline gives CDR1 SGHTA, CDR2 FQGNSA. The length of the CDR3 is 14 residues. V was pared by 4 bases and J by 0 bases, with 10 bases between. In DNA form, the CDR3 reads TGTGCCAGCAGCTCGGGCGGTTCCTCCTACGAGCAGTACTTC. This codes for CASSSGGSSYEQYF.

The chain combines TRBV10-3 with TRBJ2-7; the D gene is possibly TRBD2 (6 bases). This CDR3 spans 14 amino acids. Germline lookup yields CDR1 ENHRY and CDR2 SYGVKD. V lost 7 bases, J lost 7 bases, and 20 bases lay in between. CDR3 region: CAITAGQISQEQYF. CDR3 DNA: TGTGCCATCACTGCGGGGCAGATTTCACAAGAGCAGTACTTC.

The V call is TRBV18, the J call TRBJ1-4; D unresolved. CDR3 length: 14 amino acids. The germline V gene has CDR1 KGHSH and CDR2 LQKENI. The V gene lost 6 bases and the J gene lost 7 bases, with 15 bases spanning the gap. CDR3 coding DNA: TGTGCCAGCTCGCCCTTGAAGGATTCTGAAAAACTGTTTTTT. Amino acids: CASSPLKDSEKLFF. Full variable domain (outside the CDR3, taken from reference TRBV18 and TRBJ1-4): NAGVMQNPRHLVRRRGQEARLRCSPMKGHSHVYWYRQLPEEGLKFMVYLQKENIIDESGMPKERFSAEFPKEGPSILRIQQVVRGDSAAYFCASSPLKDSEKLFFGSGTQLSVL.

The genes are TRBV29-1 and TRBJ1-2; D unresolved. With 3 bases removed from V and 8 bases from J, the gap between germline ends came to 7 bases. Germline CDR1 and CDR2: SQVTM and ANQGSEA. This CDR3 comprises 10 residues. CDR3 bases: TGCAGCGTTGATTCGGGGGGCTACACCTTC. Protein: CSVDSGGYTF.

The V call is TRBV29-1, the J call TRBJ2-5, with 7 bases fitting TRBD1. The CDR3 loop spans 12 amino acids. Germline CDR1 and CDR2: SQVTM and ANQGSEA. Trimming removed 6 bases from V and 5 bases from J; junction bases left unmatched: 6. CDR3 bases: TGCAGCGTAGTGCAGGGGGTCGAGACCCAGTACTTC. Its protein product is CSVVQGVETQYF.

The gene calls are TRBV7-8 and TRBJ2-7; D is uncertain. The CDR3 contains 12 residues. V lost 3 bases and J lost 6, with 9 bases in between. The germline V gene encodes CDR1 SGHVS and CDR2 FQNEAQ. The CDR3 sequence is CASSFLPREQYF. CDR3 in DNA: TGTGCCAGCAGCTTCCTGCCGCGCGAGCAGTACTTC.

The chain links TRBV6-1 to TRBJ1-5; a possible D gene is TRBD1 (5 bases). This CDR3 comprises 16 residues. V was trimmed by 2 bases and J by 6 bases, leaving 17 bases between them. Germline CDR1 MNHNS, CDR2 SASEGT. As DNA, the CDR3 is TGTGCCAGCAGTGAAAGGCAACGGGGGTCCAGTCAGCCCCAGCATTTT. Encoded protein: CASSERQRGSSQPQHF.

The chain employs TRBV2 and TRBJ2-3; D could derive from TRBD1 or TRBD2 (5 bases each). The CDR3 is 12 amino acids. V was shortened by 1 base and J by 12 bases, with 11 bases between the two germline ends. Germline values: CDR1 SNHLY, CDR2 FYNNEI. CDR3 coding DNA: TGTGCCAGCAGTGAAGAGGGACCCCTCCAGTATTTT. Amino acid sequence: CASSEEGPLQYF.

This chain connects TRBV5-1 to TRBJ2-2; TRBD2 matches at 7 bases. In germline, CDR1 is SGHRS, CDR2 YFSETQ. The CDR3 is 15 residues long. V lost 1 base to trimming and J lost 4 bases; unmatched junction nucleotides: 4. The DNA of the CDR3 is TGCGCCAGCAGCTTGCGGGGGGAAGGCACCGGGGAGCTGTTTTTT. Translation: CASSLRGEGTGELFF. Using reference TRBV5-1 and TRBJ2-2 for the parts outside the CDR3, the full variable domain is KAGVTQTPRYLIKTRGQQVTLSCSPISGHRSVSWYQQTPGQGLQFLFEYFSETQRNKGNFPGRFSGRQFSNSRSEMNVSTLELGDSALYLCASSLRGEGTGELFFGEGSRLTVL.

V gene TRBV14 combines with J gene TRBJ2-2; 10 bases map to TRBD2. CDR1 is SGHDN, CDR2 FVKESK, per germline. The CDR3 has 15 residues. Trimming cost V 4 bases and J 7 bases; bases outside gene matches: 6. DNA of the CDR3: TGTGCCAGCAGCCGCCTCAGACTAGCGGGCGGGGAGCTGTTTTTT. It translates to CASSRLRLAGGELFF.

This sequence joins TRBV2 and TRBJ1-1; perhaps TRBD1 as D (6 bases). The CDR3 totals 15 residues. Trimming removed 6 bases at V and 7 bases at J, with 21 bases between. Germline V gene sequence: CDR1 SNHLY, CDR2 FYNNEI. The CDR3 region has the DNA TGTGCCAGCAGGTTAGGGGGGGGCGCTCAGGTTGAAGCTTTCTTT. This encodes CASRLGGGAQVEAFF. The complete variable domain, with remaining parts taken from reference TRBV2 and TRBJ1-1, reads EPEVTQTPSHQVTQMGQEVILRCVPISNHLYFYWYRQILGQKVEFLVSFYNNEISEKSEIFDDQFSVERPDGSNFTLKIRSTKLEDSAMYFCASRLGGGAQVEAFFGQGTRLTVV.

This chain uses TRBV7-9 with TRBJ2-5; 11 nucleotides line up with TRBD2. Trimming took 6 bases from V and 4 from J; bases not matched to a gene: 4. The CDR3 spans 14 residues. Germline CDR1 reads SEHNR; CDR2 reads FQNEAQ (reference sequence). The CDR3 region is CASRSTSGTETQYF. The CDR3 DNA follows: TGTGCCAGCAGGTCGACTAGCGGGACAGAGACCCAGTACTTC.

J is TRBJ1-2 and V is TRBV6-5; TRBD1 matches 8 bases. V trimming: 6 bases; J trimming: 8 bases; junction bases outside the gene matches: 14. The CDR3 is 15 residues long. The germline V gene encodes CDR1 MNHEY and CDR2 SVGAGI. The CDR3 sequence: CASSHTTGQGIGYTF. The DNA of the CDR3 is TGTGCCAGCAGCCACACTACCGGACAGGGCATAGGCTACACCTTC.

This chain joins TRBV19 and TRBJ2-6; D gene ambiguous. The CDR3 totals 16 residues. Germline V gene lookup returns CDR1 LNHDA and CDR2 SQIVND (reference sequence). The germline V and J ends were trimmed by 6 bases and 0 bases, with 12 bases remaining between them. In nucleotides, the CDR3 is TGTGCCAGTAGCCGCCCGGTGACCTCTGGGGCCAACGTCCTGACTTTC. Amino acid sequence: CASSRPVTSGANVLTF.

The CDR3 sequence is CASGAAAYNSPLHF. The CDR3 DNA is TGTGCCAGCGGGGCGGCAGCCTATAATTCACCCCTCCACTTT. The J gene is TRBJ1-6, the V gene TRBV2, with D possibly TRBD1 on 5 matching bases. This CDR3 comprises 14 residues. Germline CDR1 is SNHLY and CDR2 is FYNNEI. V was clipped by 8 bases and J by 2 bases, with 10 bases between them.

The J gene is TRBJ1-1, the V gene TRBV6-1, with D possibly TRBD1 on 5 matching bases. The V end lost 7 bases, the J end lost 4 bases, and 13 bases lay between the germline ends. The germline V gene has CDR1 MNHNS and CDR2 SASEGT. The CDR3 extends over 13 amino acids. The DNA for the CDR3 is TGTGCCAGCATGTGGGACCCCAGCACTGAAGCTTTCTTT. It translates to CASMWDPSTEAFF.

The chain is built from TRBV7-3 and TRBJ2-3, with 9 bases fitting TRBD2. This CDR3 contains 16 residues. Trimming cost V 1 base and J 6 bases; bases outside gene matches: 8. CDR1 is SGHTA and CDR2 is FQGTGA in the germline V gene. CDR3 protein: CASSLILSGGPDTQYF. DNA for the CDR3: TGTGCCAGCAGCTTAATTCTTAGCGGGGGTCCGGATACGCAGTATTTT.